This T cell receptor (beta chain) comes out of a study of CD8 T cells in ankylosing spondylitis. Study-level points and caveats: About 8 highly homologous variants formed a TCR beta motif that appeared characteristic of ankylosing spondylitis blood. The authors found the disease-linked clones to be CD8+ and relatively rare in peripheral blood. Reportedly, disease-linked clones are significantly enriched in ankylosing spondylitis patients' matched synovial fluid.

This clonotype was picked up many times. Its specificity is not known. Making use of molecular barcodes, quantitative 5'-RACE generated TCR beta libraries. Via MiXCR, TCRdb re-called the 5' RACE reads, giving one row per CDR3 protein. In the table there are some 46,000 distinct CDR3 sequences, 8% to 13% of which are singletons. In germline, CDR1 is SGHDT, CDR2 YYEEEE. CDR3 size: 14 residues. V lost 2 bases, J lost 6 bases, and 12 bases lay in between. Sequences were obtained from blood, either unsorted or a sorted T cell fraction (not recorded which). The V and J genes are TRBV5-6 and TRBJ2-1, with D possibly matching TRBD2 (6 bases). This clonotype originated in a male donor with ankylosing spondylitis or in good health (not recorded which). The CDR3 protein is CASSFSGRRNEQFF. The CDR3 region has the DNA TGTGCCAGCAGCTTTAGCGGTAGACGCAATGAGCAGTTCTTC.